This T cell receptor beta chain was identified in a study of blood T cells in healthy people across ages. Using a J-beta primer mix together with a sample-barcoded 5' primer, a second PCR was run for about 6 to 11 cycles. TCRdb called the 5' RACE reads again in MiXCR, with one record for every CDR3 protein. The sample holds approximately 690,000 distinct CDR3 sequences; roughly 58% are singletons and the top ten take roughly 34%. Every sample yielded at least 6.5 million isolated PBMCs. This clonotype appeared a few times. V was clipped by 4 bases and J by 2 bases; unmatched bases: 0. The CDR3 totals 14 residues. In germline, CDR1 is SNHLY, CDR2 FYNNEI.

V is TRBV2 and J is TRBJ1-2; 11 bases agree with TRBD1. The sequenced sample consisted of blood. This TCR was recovered from a man in his sixties in good health. The CDR3 sequence is CASSGTGGNYGYTF. The CDR3 coding sequence is TGTGCCAGCAGTGGGACAGGGGGCAACTATGGCTACACCTTC. Full variable domain (rest looked up from reference TRBV2 and TRBJ1-2): EPEVTQTPSHQVTQMGQEVILRCVPISNHLYFYWYRQILGQKVEFLVSFYNNEISEKSEIFDDQFSVERPDGSNFTLKIRSTKLEDSAMYFCASSGTGGNYGYTFGSGTRLTVV.